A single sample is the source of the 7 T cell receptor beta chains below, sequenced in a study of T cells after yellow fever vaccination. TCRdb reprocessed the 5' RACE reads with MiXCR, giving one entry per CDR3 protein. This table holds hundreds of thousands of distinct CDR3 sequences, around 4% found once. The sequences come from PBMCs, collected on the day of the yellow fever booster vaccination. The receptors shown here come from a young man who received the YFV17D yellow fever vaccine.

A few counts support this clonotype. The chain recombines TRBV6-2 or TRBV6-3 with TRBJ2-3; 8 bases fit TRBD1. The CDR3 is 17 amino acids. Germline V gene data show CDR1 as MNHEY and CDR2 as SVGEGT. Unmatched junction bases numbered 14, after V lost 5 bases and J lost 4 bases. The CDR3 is CASSPIRDRPAADTQYF. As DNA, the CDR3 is TGTGCCAGCAGTCCCATCCGGGACAGGCCGGCCGCAGATACGCAGTATTTT.

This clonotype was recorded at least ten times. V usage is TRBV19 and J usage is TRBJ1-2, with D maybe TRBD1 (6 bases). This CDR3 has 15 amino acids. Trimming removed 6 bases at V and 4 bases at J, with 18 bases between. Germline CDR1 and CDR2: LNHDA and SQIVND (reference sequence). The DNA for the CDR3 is TGTGCCAGTAGGCCCGGGCGGGGGCCCCGCTATGGCTACACCTTC. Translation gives CASRPGRGPRYGYTF.

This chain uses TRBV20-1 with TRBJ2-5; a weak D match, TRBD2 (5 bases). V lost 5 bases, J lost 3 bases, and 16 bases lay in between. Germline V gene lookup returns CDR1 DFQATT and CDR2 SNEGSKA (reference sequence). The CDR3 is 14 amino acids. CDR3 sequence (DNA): TGCAGTGCTGGACTCGGCGCGGCTAAAGAGACCCAGTACTTC. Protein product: CSAGLGAAKETQYF.

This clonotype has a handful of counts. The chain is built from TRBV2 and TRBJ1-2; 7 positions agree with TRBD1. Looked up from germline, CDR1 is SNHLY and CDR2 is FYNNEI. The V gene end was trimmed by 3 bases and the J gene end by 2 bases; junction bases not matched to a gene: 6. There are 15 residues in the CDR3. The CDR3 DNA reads TGTGCCAGCAGTGAGGTTACAGGGGAAAACTATGGCTACACCTTC. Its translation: CASSEVTGENYGYTF.

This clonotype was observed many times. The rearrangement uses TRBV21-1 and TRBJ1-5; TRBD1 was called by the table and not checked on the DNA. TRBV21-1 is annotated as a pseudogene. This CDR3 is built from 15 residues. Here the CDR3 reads CASSKVDRMTQPQHF. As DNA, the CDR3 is TGTGCCAGCAGCAAAGTGGACAGGATGACTCAGCCCCAGCATTTT.

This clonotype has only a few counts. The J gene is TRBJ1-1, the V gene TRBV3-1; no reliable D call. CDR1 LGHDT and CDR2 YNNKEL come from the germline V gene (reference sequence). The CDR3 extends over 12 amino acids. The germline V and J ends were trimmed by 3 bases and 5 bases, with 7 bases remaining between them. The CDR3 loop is CASSHEGTEAFF. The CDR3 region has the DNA TGTGCCAGCAGCCACGAGGGAACTGAAGCTTTCTTT.

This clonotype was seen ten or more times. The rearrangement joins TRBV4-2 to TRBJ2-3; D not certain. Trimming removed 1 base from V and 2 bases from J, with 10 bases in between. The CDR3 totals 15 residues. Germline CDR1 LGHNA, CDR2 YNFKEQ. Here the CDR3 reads CASSQALTSTDTQYF. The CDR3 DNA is TGTGCCAGCAGCCAAGCCCTGACTTCCACAGATACGCAGTATTTT.